These 4 T cell receptor beta chains were all obtained from the same sample, sequenced in a study of shared clonotypes between healthy human individuals (dated by TCRdb to about 2020). The library was produced with the immunoSEQ multiplex PCR assay. What TCRdb holds here is the immuneACCESS table cut down to in-frame rearrangements. Part of the clones is not present; checked against another copy, under half of the missing clones reflect an unresolved V gene, and the others are unexplained. For this sample there are around 500,000 clones; around 79% appear just once. Of the sample, approximately 13% falls within the top ten clones. Sequences were obtained from PBMCs. Receptors were obtained from a woman aged 40-49 years in good health. Some clones in this sample may be carry-over from other donors' samples.

This sequence joins TRBV28 and TRBJ1-1; a possible D gene is TRBD1 (5 bases). Trimming shortened V by 6 bases and J by 7 bases, and 12 bases separated the two germline ends. The CDR3 extends over 12 amino acids. Germline V lookup: CDR1 MDHEN, CDR2 SYDVKM. The CDR3 nucleotides are TGTGCCAGCAGAACGGGGCTGTTTGAAGCTTTCTTT. It codes for CASRTGLFEAFF.

The chain carries TRBV4-2 and TRBJ2-1, with 9 bases lining up with TRBD2. The J segment lost 5 bases and the V segment lost 1 base, leaving 6 bases of the junction unmatched. CDR1 and CDR2 (germline): LGHNA, YNFKEQ. The CDR3 runs 16 residues. The chain's CDR3 is CASSQGGLAYHNEQFF. The DNA for the CDR3 is TGTGCCAGCAGCCAAGGTGGACTAGCGTACCACAATGAGCAGTTCTTC.

V usage is TRBV5-6 and J usage is TRBJ2-6; D might be TRBD1 (5 bases). The V gene's germline CDR1 is SGHDT and CDR2 YYEEEE. The CDR3 is 17 residues long. Trimming shortened V by 1 base and J by 2 bases, and 13 bases separated the two germline ends. The CDR3: CASSLLAGQAGANVLTF. Here the CDR3 DNA reads TGTGCCAGCAGCTTGCTTGCAGGGCAGGCTGGGGCCAACGTCCTGACTTTC.

This clone was seen a few times. This chain joins TRBV27 and TRBJ2-1; perhaps TRBD2 as D (5 bases). V lost 0 bases and J lost 15, with 18 bases in between. Per germline, CDR1 MNHEY and CDR2 SMNVEV (reference sequence). The CDR3 spans 14 residues. For the CDR3, the DNA is TGTGCCAGCAGTTTATCCCTAACTAGTTTTAGGGCGTTCTTC. Its translation is CASSLSLTSFRAFF.